Below, 22 T cell receptor beta chains from the same sample are listed, as sequenced in a study of T-cell reconstitution after alpha-beta-depleted transplantation in children. TCRbeta library construction was performed incorporating unique molecular identifiers. A single record per CDR3 protein comes from TCRdb applying MiXCR to the PCR reads. The sample includes about 270,000 distinct CDR3 sequences, around 9.6% of them seen just once. This specimen was PBMCs from the stem cell graft donor, taken from the stem cell graft. The receptor source for this set is a human donor who donated a stem cell graft to a child with SCID.

This clonotype occurred a few times. The J gene is TRBJ1-5, the V gene TRBV7-3; D ambiguous. Trimming removed 5 bases from V and 4 bases from J, with 9 bases in between. CDR1 is SGHTA, CDR2 FQGTGA, per germline. This CDR3 contains 13 residues. The CDR3 loop is CASSSGPNQPQHF. In DNA form, the CDR3 reads TGTGCCAGCAGCAGTGGACCGAATCAGCCCCAGCATTTT.

This clonotype was counted ten times or more. This chain uses TRBV7-8 with TRBJ2-4; 7 positions match TRBD1. The CDR3 has 17 amino acids. V gave up 2 bases and J gave up 2 bases; unmatched junction bases: 9. Germline V gives CDR1 SGHVS, CDR2 FQNEAQ. CDR3 in DNA: TGTGCCAGCAGCTTAAGGCGGCCAGGGGGAACCAAAAACATTCAGTACTTC. It translates to CASSLRRPGGTKNIQYF.

This clonotype has a handful of counts. The V call is TRBV7-8, the J call TRBJ1-5, with 7 positions matching TRBD1. This CDR3 comprises 14 residues. The V segment lost 5 bases and the J segment 4 bases; nucleotides outside the gene matches: 5. CDR1 and CDR2 (germline): SGHVS, FQNEAQ. The CDR3 loop reads CASSMGQLNQPQHF. CDR3 sequence (DNA): TGTGCCAGCAGCATGGGACAGCTAAATCAGCCCCAGCATTTT.

This clonotype came up many times. The CDR3 loop is CASTLRVGMNTEAFF. The CDR3 DNA reads as TGTGCCAGCACCTTGAGGGTAGGGATGAACACTGAAGCTTTCTTT. J is TRBJ1-1 and V is TRBV12-3 or TRBV12-4; D call uncertain. V was shortened by 7 bases and J by 0 bases, with 15 bases between the two germline ends. The CDR3 loop spans 15 amino acids.

This clonotype has only a few counts. The chain recombines TRBV7-9 with TRBJ2-2, with 11 bases matching TRBD1. With V trimmed by 5 bases and J by 6 bases, 2 bases remained unmatched. CDR1 and CDR2 (germline): SEHNR, FQNEAQ (reference sequence). CDR3 length equals 14 residues. Written as DNA, the CDR3 is TGTGCCAGCAGCGGACAGGGGGCCCCCGGGGAGCTGTTTTTT. Translated, it gives CASSGQGAPGELFF. Full variable domain (remainder filled in from reference TRBV7-9 and TRBJ2-2): DTGVSQNPRHKITKRGQNVTFRCDPISEHNRLYWYRQTLGQGPEFLTYFQNEAQLEKSRLLSDRFSAERPKGSFSTLEIQRTEQGDSAMYLCASSGQGAPGELFFGEGSRLTVL.

A few counts support this clonotype. The rearrangement joins TRBV11-3 to TRBJ2-1; no definite D call. Deletions cut 3 bases from V and 9 bases from J, with 9 bases between. The CDR3 consists of 12 residues. In germline, CDR1 is SGHNT, CDR2 YENEEA. Written as DNA, the CDR3 is TGTGCCAGCAGCTTCCCCCTGGGTGAGCAGTTCTTC. This encodes CASSFPLGEQFF.

This clonotype has at least ten counts. The V gene is TRBV12-3 or TRBV12-4, the J gene TRBJ2-1; D possibly corresponds to TRBD2 (5 bases). V was cut by 4 bases and J by 15 bases, with 13 bases left in between. There are 11 residues in the CDR3. Here the CDR3 DNA reads TGTGCCAGCAGTTCGCCCGGCCGGGGGTTCTTC. Protein sequence: CASSSPGRGFF.

This rearrangement joins TRBV11-2 to TRBJ1-2, with 7 bases matching TRBD1. CDR1 SGHAT and CDR2 FQNNGV come from the germline V gene. V lost 4 bases, J lost 3 bases, and 17 bases stayed unmatched. There are 18 residues in the CDR3. The CDR3 DNA sequence: TGTGCCAGCAGCTCCTTGCGAAGCGGACAGGACCTGCACTATGGCTACACCTTC. Residues: CASSSLRSGQDLHYGYTF.

This chain links TRBV20-1 with TRBJ2-7; perhaps D is TRBD1 or TRBD2 (5 bases each). Germline CDR1 is DFQATT and CDR2 is SNEGSKA (reference sequence). The CDR3 is 15 residues long. Trimming left V 6 bases short and J 2 bases short, with 20 bases between. CDR3 protein: CSATILKRGTYEQYF. CDR3 in DNA: TGCAGTGCGACTATTCTTAAGAGGGGAACCTACGAGCAGTACTTC.

This clonotype was observed a handful of times. The chain uses TRBV3-1 and TRBJ2-2; D may be TRBD2 (7 bases). Trimming cost V 3 bases and J 3 bases, with 11 bases left between them. There are 15 residues in the CDR3. Per germline, CDR1 LGHDT and CDR2 YNNKEL (reference sequence). CDR3 amino acids: CASSQGGRDTGELFF. In DNA form, the CDR3 reads TGTGCCAGCAGCCAGGGGGGGCGCGACACCGGGGAGCTGTTTTTT. Supplemented by reference TRBV3-1 and TRBJ2-2, the full variable domain reads DTAVSQTPKYLVTQMGNDKSIKCEQNLGHDTMYWYKQDSKKFLKIMFSYNNKELIINETVPNRFSPKSPDKAHLNLHINSLELGDSAVYFCASSQGGRDTGELFFGEGSRLTVL.

V gene TRBV12-3 or TRBV12-4 combines with J gene TRBJ2-1, with D hard to call. The V gene lost 6 bases and the J gene lost 0 bases, with 15 bases spanning the gap. The CDR3 runs 16 residues. The CDR3 DNA reads as TGTGCCAGCAGACCGGGTGATCTCCTCTCCTACAATGAGCAGTTCTTC. It specifies CASRPGDLLSYNEQFF.

This clonotype was seen more than once but under ten times. The CDR3 region has the DNA TGTGCCAGCAGCTTATCCCTCCAGGACTACGAGCAGTACTTC. This sequence encodes CASSLSLQDYEQYF. V and J are TRBV7-2 and TRBJ2-7; D unresolved. This CDR3 is built from 14 residues. V shed 2 bases and J shed 3 bases, with 11 bases lying between them. Germline V gene lookup returns CDR1 SGHTA and CDR2 FQGNSA. Based on the CDR3 plus reference TRBV7-2 and TRBJ2-7, the full variable domain is GAGVSQSPSNKVTEKGKDVELRCDPISGHTALYWYRQSLGQGLEFLIYFQGNSAPDKSGLPSDRFSAERTGGSVSTLTIQRTQQEDSAVYLCASSLSLQDYEQYFGPGTRLTVT.

The chain combines TRBV5-8 with TRBJ1-2; D is undetermined. V was trimmed by 4 bases and J by 4 bases, leaving 20 bases between them. The length of the CDR3 is 16 residues. The germline V gene encodes CDR1 SGHTS and CDR2 YDEGEE. For the CDR3, the DNA is TGTGCCAGCAGCCCCCAAGGGTCTGTCGGGATCTATGGCTACACCTTC. Translation: CASSPQGSVGIYGYTF.

This clonotype was counted at least ten times. The chain recombines TRBV6-5 with TRBJ2-1; 9 bases are shared with TRBD2. Trimming at V came to 4 bases and at J to 4 bases, leaving 8 bases not matched to a gene. Germline CDR1 reads MNHEY; CDR2 reads SVGAGI. This CDR3 is built from 16 residues. CDR3 residues: CASSFAKRGAYNEQFF. In nucleotides, the CDR3 is TGTGCCAGCAGTTTCGCTAAGCGGGGGGCTTACAATGAGCAGTTCTTC.

This clonotype was counted a few times. V is TRBV6-5 and J is TRBJ1-2; D might be TRBD1 (6 bases). Germline V CDR1 and CDR2: MNHEY, SVGAGI. Trimming took 0 bases from V and 4 from J, leaving 12 bases between them. This CDR3 region has 15 residues. CDR3 nucleotide sequence: TGTGCCAGCAGTTACTCGGCAGGAGGGGGCTATGGCTACACCTTC. Translated, it gives CASSYSAGGGYGYTF.

This clonotype has just a few counts. This rearrangement joins TRBV18 to TRBJ2-5; 10 bases match TRBD2. After removal of 4 bases from V and 0 bases from J, the junction contained 5 bases not matched to a gene. Germline-derived CDR1 and CDR2 are KGHSH and LQKENI. CDR3 length: 16 amino acids. The CDR3 region has the DNA TGTGCCAGCTCACGGGTTCTAGCGGGAGACCAAGAGACCCAGTACTTC. Protein product: CASSRVLAGDQETQYF.

This clonotype was counted only a few times. The chain combines TRBV12-3 or TRBV12-4 with TRBJ2-3, with 13 bases identical to TRBD2. The ends lost 6 bases at V and 1 base at J; junction bases unmatched: 10. This CDR3 contains 18 residues. The CDR3 spells CASRKLAGGPSGTDTQYF. As DNA, the CDR3 is TGTGCCAGCAGAAAACTAGCGGGGGGGCCCTCGGGCACAGATACGCAGTATTTT.

The chain couples TRBV19 to TRBJ2-7; unclear D gene. This CDR3 is 13 amino acids long. Germline CDR1 is LNHDA and CDR2 is SQIVND (reference sequence). Trimming took off 7 bases at V and 7 bases at J, with 17 bases between the two ends. The CDR3 sequence: CASKGHTSGEQYF. CDR3 coding DNA: TGTGCCAGTAAAGGGCACACGTCTGGGGAGCAGTACTTC.

This clonotype has a handful of counts. The genes are TRBV10-2 and TRBJ1-1; unclear D gene. CDR1 and CDR2 from the germline V gene are WSHSY and SAAADI. V lost 7 bases and J 2 bases, leaving 5 bases between the germline ends. The CDR3 covers 11 residues. In DNA, the CDR3 is TGCGCCAGCACCCAAAACACTGAAGCTTTCTTT. Translated: CASTQNTEAFF.

In this sample, this clonotype turned up many times. The chain has TRBV4-1 and TRBJ2-7; 11 bases match TRBD1. This CDR3 is built from 16 residues. Trimming removed 0 bases from V and 6 bases from J; junction bases left unmatched: 7. Per germline, CDR1 MGHRA and CDR2 YSYEKL. The CDR3 loop reads CASSQDRTGGISEQYF. Written as DNA, the CDR3 is TGCGCCAGCAGCCAAGATAGGACAGGGGGCATTTCCGAGCAGTACTTC.

This clonotype was detected ten times or more. The genes are TRBV12-3 or TRBV12-4 and TRBJ2-7; TRBD2 matches 10 bases. This CDR3 contains 14 residues. The J segment lost 6 bases and the V segment lost 0 bases, leaving 2 bases of the junction unmatched. The CDR3 sequence: CASSLAASGGEQYF. The CDR3 nucleotides are TGTGCCAGCAGTTTAGCGGCTAGCGGGGGCGAGCAGTACTTC.

This clonotype came up a few times. This chain connects TRBV12-3 or TRBV12-4 to TRBJ2-2, with 7 nucleotides matching TRBD1. This CDR3 has 12 residues. J lost 5 bases, V lost 7 bases, and 1 base had no gene match. CDR3 DNA sequence: TGTGCCAGCAAGACAGGGACCGGGGAGCTGTTTTTT. This sequence encodes CASKTGTGELFF.